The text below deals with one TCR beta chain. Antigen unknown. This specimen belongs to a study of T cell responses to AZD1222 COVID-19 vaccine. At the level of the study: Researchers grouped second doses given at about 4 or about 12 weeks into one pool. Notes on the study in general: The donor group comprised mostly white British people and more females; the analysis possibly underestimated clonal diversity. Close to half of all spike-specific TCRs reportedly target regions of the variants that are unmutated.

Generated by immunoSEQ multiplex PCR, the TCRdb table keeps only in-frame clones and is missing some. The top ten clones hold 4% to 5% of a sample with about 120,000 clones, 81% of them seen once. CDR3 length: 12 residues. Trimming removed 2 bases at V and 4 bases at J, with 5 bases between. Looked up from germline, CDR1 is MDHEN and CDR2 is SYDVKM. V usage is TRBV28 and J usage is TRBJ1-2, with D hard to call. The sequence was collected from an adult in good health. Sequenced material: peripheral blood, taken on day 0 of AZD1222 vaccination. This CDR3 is CASSLPGYGYTF. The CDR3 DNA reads TGTGCCAGCAGTTTACCGGGCTATGGCTACACCTTC.